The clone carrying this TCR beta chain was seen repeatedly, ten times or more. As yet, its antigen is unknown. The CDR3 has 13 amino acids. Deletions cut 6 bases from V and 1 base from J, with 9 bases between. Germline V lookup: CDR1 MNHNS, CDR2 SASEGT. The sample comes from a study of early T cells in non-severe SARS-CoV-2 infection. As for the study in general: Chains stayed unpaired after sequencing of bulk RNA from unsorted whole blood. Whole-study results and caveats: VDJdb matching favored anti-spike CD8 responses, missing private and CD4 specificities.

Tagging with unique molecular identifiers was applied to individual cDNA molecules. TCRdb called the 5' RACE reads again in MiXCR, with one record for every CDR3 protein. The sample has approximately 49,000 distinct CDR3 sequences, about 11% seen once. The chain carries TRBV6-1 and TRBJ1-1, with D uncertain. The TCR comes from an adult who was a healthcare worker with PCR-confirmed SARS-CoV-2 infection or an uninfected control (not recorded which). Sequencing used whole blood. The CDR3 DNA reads TGTGCCAGCAGCCGTGCCCAGAACACTGAAGCTTTCTTT. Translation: CASSRAQNTEAFF.